One and the same sample provided the 14 T cell receptor beta chains below, sequenced in a study of shared clonotypes between healthy human individuals. CD45RO-negative, CCR7-selected cells formed the naive CD8 fraction, which excluded terminally differentiated effector memory CD45RA+ cells. TCRdb's table, derived via immunoSEQ multiplex PCR, lists solely in-frame clones and lacks some. The sample records roughly 590,000 clones, less than 97% being singletons. The sample taken for sequencing was naive CD8+ T cells sorted from blood. These receptors came from a woman aged 30 to 39 in good health.

Details on this clone: This sample also contains other DNA sequences that code for the same CDR3. This chain uses TRBV10-3 with TRBJ1-1; 8 bases map to TRBD1. CDR3 length: 15 residues. Per germline, CDR1 ENHRY and CDR2 SYGVKD. V lost 0 bases to trimming and J lost 2 bases; unmatched junction nucleotides: 2. CDR3 region: CAISESGTGNTEAFF. The CDR3 bases are TGTGCCATCAGTGAGTCCGGGACAGGCAACACTGAAGCTTTCTTT.

The gene calls are TRBV6-6 and TRBJ1-5; no clear D. Germline V gene data show CDR1 as MNHNY and CDR2 as SVGAGI (reference sequence). This CDR3 contains 13 residues. The V end lost 10 bases, the J end lost 6 bases, and 16 bases lay between the germline ends. The CDR3 sequence is CATASGGIQPQHF. The CDR3 DNA reads as TGTGCCACCGCCAGCGGAGGGATTCAGCCCCAGCATTTT.

Concerning this clone itself: Additional DNA sequences in this sample encode the identical CDR3. V usage is TRBV27 and J usage is TRBJ1-1; D call uncertain. This CDR3 is 11 amino acids long. Germline V gene sequence: CDR1 MNHEY, CDR2 SMNVEV (reference sequence). V was clipped by 2 bases and J by 4 bases, with 2 bases between them. CDR3 amino acids: CASSLGTEAFF. CDR3 bases: TGTGCCAGCAGTTTAGGCACTGAAGCTTTCTTT.

V gene TRBV19 combines with J gene TRBJ2-3; weak D call: TRBD2 (6 bases). Germline-derived CDR1 and CDR2 are LNHDA and SQIVND (reference sequence). This CDR3 is built from 15 residues. V lost 4 bases to trimming and J lost 3 bases, with 14 bases between them. The CDR3, as DNA: TGTGCCAGTAGTACGGCCCCGGGAGCAACAGATACGCAGTATTTT. Its translation is CASSTAPGATDTQYF.

The chain is built from TRBV7-9 and TRBJ2-3; 8 bases agree with TRBD2. The CDR3 is 14 residues long. J lost 4 bases, V lost 5 bases, and 5 bases had no gene match. From germline, CDR1 is SEHNR and CDR2 FQNEAQ (reference sequence). The CDR3 sequence is CASSAGLVPDTQYF. Here the CDR3 DNA reads TGTGCCAGCAGCGCGGGACTAGTTCCAGATACGCAGTATTTT.

V gene TRBV28 combines with J gene TRBJ2-5; TRBD2 is a possible D gene (6 bases). CDR1 and CDR2 from the germline V gene are MDHEN and SYDVKM. Trimming cost V 6 bases and J 5 bases, with 16 bases left between them. This CDR3 region has 14 residues. CDR3 protein: CASRLGTFGETQYF. The CDR3 bases are TGTGCCAGCAGACTCGGGACTTTCGGGGAGACCCAGTACTTC.

The chain uses TRBV19 and TRBJ1-5; no definite D call. The CDR3 has 13 residues. The V end lost 9 bases, the J end lost 3 bases, and 12 bases lay between the germline ends. CDR1 and CDR2 from the germline V gene are LNHDA and SQIVND (reference sequence). The CDR3 coding sequence is TGTGCCAGCGAGGCTGTCCTCAATCAGCCCCAGCATTTT. This encodes CASEAVLNQPQHF.

The V call is TRBV2, the J call TRBJ2-5; TRBD2 agrees at 11 bases. The CDR3 length is 14 residues. The V gene's germline CDR1 is SNHLY and CDR2 FYNNEI. V lost 6 bases and J lost 3; bases outside the gene matches: 3. The CDR3 sequence is CASRQTSGEETQYF. In DNA form, the CDR3 reads TGTGCCAGCAGGCAGACTAGCGGGGAAGAGACCCAGTACTTC.

J is TRBJ1-5 and V is TRBV9; D is uncertain. The V gene lost 0 bases and the J gene lost 5 bases, with 9 bases spanning the gap. The CDR3 is 14 residues long. Germline V gene data show CDR1 as SGDLS and CDR2 as YYNGEE. The CDR3 protein is CASSVAGGDQPQHF. CDR3 DNA sequence: TGTGCCAGCAGCGTAGCAGGTGGGGATCAGCCCCAGCATTTT. The entire variable domain, with the rest obtained from reference TRBV9 and TRBJ1-5, is as follows: DSGVTQTPKHLITATGQRVTLRCSPRSGDLSVYWYQQSLDQGLQFLIQYYNGEERAKGNILERFSAQQFPDLHSELNLSSLELGDSALYFCASSVAGGDQPQHFGDGTRLSIL.

CDR3 sequence (DNA): TGTGCCAGCAGCTTGAGCCCGAATCAGCCCCAGCATTTT. Protein sequence: CASSLSPNQPQHF. The chain recombines TRBV7-6 with TRBJ1-5; no firm D call. Germline CDR1 is SGHVS and CDR2 is FNYEAQ. V lost 3 bases and J lost 4, with 7 bases in between. The CDR3 has 13 residues.

A single count supports this clone. J is TRBJ2-3 and V is TRBV7-3; TRBD2 matches at 8 bases. J lost 2 bases, V lost 5 bases, and 9 bases had no gene match. Per the germline V gene, CDR1 is SGHTA and CDR2 is FQGTGA. The CDR3 spans 16 residues. The CDR3 DNA reads as TGTGCCAGCAGCATGGGACTAGGGGGGAACACAGATACGCAGTATTTT. Translated, it gives CASSMGLGGNTDTQYF. The full variable domain, its missing parts supplied by reference TRBV7-3 and TRBJ2-3, is GAGVSQTPSNKVTEKGKYVELRCDPISGHTALYWYRQSLGQGPEFLIYFQGTGAADDSGLPNDRFFAVRPEGSVSTLKIQRTERGDSAVYLCASSMGLGGNTDTQYFGPGTRLTVL.

The rearrangement links TRBV19 to TRBJ2-1; TRBD2 aligns across 10 bases. This CDR3 region has 18 residues. Germline assignment: CDR1 LNHDA and CDR2 SQIVND (reference sequence). With V trimmed by 0 bases and J by 8 bases, 13 bases remained unmatched. DNA of the CDR3: TGTGCCAGTAGTATAGATCTAAGCGGGAGGGCCCTGGCGGATGAGCAGTTCTTC. As protein: CASSIDLSGRALADEQFF.

The chain employs TRBV9 and TRBJ2-1, with a tentative D call TRBD2 (6 bases). CDR1 is SGDLS, CDR2 YYNGEE, per germline. This CDR3 has 15 residues. The V and J ends lost 0 bases and 5 bases respectively, with 12 bases between them. CDR3 region: CASSVAGEGDNEQFF. The DNA for the CDR3 is TGTGCCAGCAGCGTAGCGGGAGAAGGGGACAATGAGCAGTTCTTC.

The V gene is TRBV10-2, the J gene TRBJ2-7, with unresolved D. Germline V gene sequence: CDR1 WSHSY, CDR2 SAAADI. This CDR3 is built from 13 residues. Trimming pared 2 bases from V and 0 bases from J, leaving 5 bases between. The CDR3 here is CASSEAPSYEQYF. The CDR3 coding sequence is TGCGCCAGCAGTGAGGCTCCCTCCTACGAGCAGTACTTC.